Presented here are 20 T cell receptor beta chains from one specimen sequenced in a study of T-cell reconstitution after alpha-beta-depleted transplantation in children. The TCRbeta library incorporated unique molecular identifiers. Via MiXCR, TCRdb re-called the PCR reads, giving one row per CDR3 protein. This table has 150,000 to 200,000 distinct CDR3 sequences, 5.5% to 7% appearing once. The sample consisted of PBMCs, taken before TCRalphabeta/CD19-depleted stem cell transplant. The receptors shown here come from a girl less than two years old with combined immunodeficiency, due to receive a stem cell transplant.

This clonotype was seen many times. The V gene is TRBV7-2, the J gene TRBJ2-3; 9 nucleotides match TRBD2. This CDR3 region has 16 residues. Looked up from germline, CDR1 is SGHTA and CDR2 is FQGNSA. V lost 3 bases and J lost 6; bases outside the gene matches: 10. The CDR3 region is CASSFFGLAKGDTQYF. The DNA for the CDR3 is TGTGCCAGCAGCTTCTTCGGACTAGCGAAGGGGGATACGCAGTATTTT.

In its sample, this clonotype was seen many times. The chain combines TRBV28 with TRBJ2-7; 7 nucleotides line up with TRBD1. Germline-derived CDR1 and CDR2 are MDHEN and SYDVKM. The junction had 9 bases not matched to a gene; V was cut back by 4 bases and J by 0 bases. The CDR3 runs to 16 residues. The CDR3: CASSSLLWDSSYEQYF. The CDR3, as DNA: TGTGCCAGCAGTTCACTTCTTTGGGACAGCTCCTACGAGCAGTACTTC.

This clonotype was observed at least ten times. The J gene is TRBJ2-1, the V gene TRBV9; the D gene is possibly TRBD2 (5 bases). CDR3 length: 18 residues. Trimming shortened V by 0 bases and J by 0 bases, and 16 bases separated the two germline ends. Germline CDR1 reads SGDLS; CDR2 reads YYNGEE. The CDR3 region has the DNA TGTGCCAGCAGCGTAGGCGCAAGGATGGGGAGCTCCTACAATGAGCAGTTCTTC. This codes for CASSVGARMGSSYNEQFF.

The chain is built from TRBV14 and TRBJ2-1, with D maybe TRBD2 (5 bases). The V gene lost 5 bases and the J gene lost 4 bases, with 12 bases spanning the gap. This CDR3 comprises 14 residues. CDR1 is SGHDN, CDR2 FVKESK, per germline. This CDR3 is CASSDLASYNEQFF. CDR3 coding DNA: TGTGCCAGCAGCGATTTAGCGAGTTACAATGAGCAGTTCTTC. Supplemented by reference TRBV14 and TRBJ2-1, the full variable domain reads EAGVTQFPSHSVIEKGQTVTLRCDPISGHDNLYWYRRVMGKEIKFLLHFVKESKQDESGMPNNRFLAERTGGTYSTLKVQPAELEDSGVYFCASSDLASYNEQFFGPGTRLTVL.

This clonotype was counted ten times or more. CDR3 sequence: CASSFPARDTQYF. The CDR3 region has the DNA TGTGCCAGCAGTTTTCCTGCGCGAGATACGCAGTATTTT. The chain joins TRBV12-3 or TRBV12-4 to TRBJ2-3; D remains ambiguous. V lost 3 bases and J lost 5, with 9 bases in between. CDR3 length: 13 residues.

This clonotype was picked up a small number of times. The V and J genes are TRBV7-2 and TRBJ2-7; D is uncertain. The CDR3 is made up of 13 amino acids. The V end was cut by 2 bases, the J end by 2 bases, with 7 bases between. Germline CDR1 reads SGHTA; CDR2 reads FQGNSA. The CDR3 region is CASSLIHPYEQYF. The CDR3 DNA reads as TGTGCCAGCAGCTTAATACACCCCTACGAGCAGTACTTC.

This clonotype was found many times. The V gene is TRBV28, the J gene TRBJ2-7; TRBD1 matches 9 bases. The CDR3 length is 16 residues. From germline, CDR1 is MDHEN and CDR2 SYDVKM. V lost 4 bases to trimming and J lost 1 base; unmatched junction nucleotides: 8. CDR3 residues: CASSSHDRGFSYEQYF. For the CDR3, the DNA is TGTGCCAGCAGTTCCCACGACAGGGGGTTTTCCTACGAGCAGTACTTC.

This clonotype was recorded at least ten times. This chain uses TRBV20-1 with TRBJ2-5, with 10 bases that match TRBD2. The CDR3 runs to 13 residues. J gave up 2 bases and V 6 bases, and 3 bases lay outside the gene matches. Germline V lookup: CDR1 DFQATT, CDR2 SNEGSKA (reference sequence). CDR3 region: CSAQAGGQETQYF. The CDR3 coding sequence is TGCAGTGCCCAAGCGGGGGGGCAAGAGACCCAGTACTTC.

The chain couples TRBV7-6 to TRBJ2-1; D unclear. V was trimmed by 0 bases and J by 5 bases, leaving 5 bases between them. Germline CDR1 SGHVS, CDR2 FNYEAQ. CDR3 length: 13 residues. In DNA, the CDR3 is TGTGCCAGCAGCTTAGCGCATAACAATGAGCAGTTCTTC. Amino acid sequence: CASSLAHNNEQFF. The full variable domain, its missing parts supplied by reference TRBV7-6 and TRBJ2-1, is GAGVSQSPRYKVTKRGQDVALRCDPISGHVSLYWYRQALGQGPEFLTYFNYEAQQDKSGLPNDRFSAERPEGSISTLTIQRTEQRDSAMYRCASSLAHNNEQFFGPGTRLTVL.

This clonotype was seen many times. The chain employs TRBV7-9 and TRBJ2-1; 7 bases align to TRBD2. This CDR3 is built from 16 residues. The V and J ends lost 6 bases and 0 bases, in that order; junction bases with no gene match: 8. Looked up from germline, CDR1 is SEHNR and CDR2 is FQNEAQ (reference sequence). Here the CDR3 reads CASSPSGTPSYNEQFF. CDR3 bases: TGTGCCAGCAGTCCCAGCGGGACGCCCTCCTACAATGAGCAGTTCTTC. Combining the CDR3 with reference TRBV7-9 and TRBJ2-1 gives the whole variable domain DTGVSQNPRHKITKRGQNVTFRCDPISEHNRLYWYRQTLGQGPEFLTYFQNEAQLEKSRLLSDRFSAERPKGSFSTLEIQRTEQGDSAMYLCASSPSGTPSYNEQFFGPGTRLTVL.

This clonotype occurred many times. This chain uses TRBV12-3 or TRBV12-4 with TRBJ1-1; 7 bases match TRBD1. V shed 3 bases and J 2 bases; nucleotides not matched to a gene: 6. CDR3 size: 15 residues. The CDR3 loop reads CASSFTGTANTEAFF. In DNA form, the CDR3 reads TGTGCCAGCAGTTTTACCGGGACAGCTAACACTGAAGCTTTCTTT.

This clonotype was seen at least ten times. V is TRBV7-9 and J is TRBJ1-1; D call uncertain. V gave up 2 bases and J gave up 7 bases, with 8 bases separating them. The CDR3 is 12 amino acids. Germline V gene lookup returns CDR1 SEHNR and CDR2 FQNEAQ (reference sequence). DNA of the CDR3: TGTGCCAGCAGCTTATCAGCGATTGAAGCTTTCTTT. It codes for CASSLSAIEAFF.

Ten or more counts support this clonotype. This chain links TRBV5-1 with TRBJ2-1; TRBD2 matches 9 bases. The germline V gene encodes CDR1 SGHRS and CDR2 YFSETQ. CDR3 length: 13 amino acids. V dropped 4 bases and J dropped 8; count of bases not matched to a gene: 4. CDR3 sequence reads: CASSISGSYEQFF. CDR3 sequence (DNA): TGCGCCAGCAGCATTAGCGGGAGTTATGAGCAGTTCTTC.

The sample holds many counts of this clonotype. The V and J genes are TRBV12-3 or TRBV12-4 and TRBJ2-1, with a possible D match to TRBD2 (6 bases). The CDR3 extends over 17 amino acids. Trimming left V 2 bases short and J 0 bases short, with 14 bases between. The CDR3 DNA sequence: TGTGCCAGCAGTTTATTCGGTAGCGGCTACTCCTACAATGAGCAGTTCTTC. Translated: CASSLFGSGYSYNEQFF.

This clonotype was recorded at least ten times. V gene TRBV21-1 combines with J gene TRBJ2-2; the DNA was not used to check the table's D call, TRBD2. TRBV21-1 is listed as a pseudogene. The CDR3 has 24 residues. In DNA form, the CDR3 reads TGTGCCAGCAGCAAAATCCCCAACAGACTAGCGGTGAAGCGGAGATACGCGAACACCGGGGAGCTGTTTTTT. Its translation: CASSKIPNRLAVKRRYANTGELFF.

This clonotype was counted many times. The chain links TRBV5-1 to TRBJ2-7; 7 bases line up with TRBD1. From germline, CDR1 is SGHRS and CDR2 YFSETQ. The CDR3 has 14 amino acids. J was trimmed by 2 bases and V by 4 bases; bases with no gene match: 6. The DNA of the CDR3 is TGCGCCAGCAGCATTACCGGGACAGCCTACGAGCAGTACTTC. It codes for CASSITGTAYEQYF.

In its sample, this clonotype was seen many times. This chain's CDR3 is CASSFKGYNEQFF. The CDR3 DNA follows: TGTGCCAGCAGTTTTAAGGGCTACAATGAGCAGTTCTTC. V gene TRBV12-3 or TRBV12-4 combines with J gene TRBJ2-1; no definite D call. V lost 3 bases and J 3 bases, leaving 6 bases between the germline ends. The CDR3 spans 13 residues.

This clonotype was recorded many times. The chain combines TRBV12-3 or TRBV12-4 with TRBJ1-2, with D uncertain. The V end was cut by 4 bases, the J end by 4 bases, with 10 bases between. The length of the CDR3 is 13 residues. The CDR3 bases are TGTGCCAGCAGTTCGGGCGAGGGCTATGGCTACACCTTC. Protein product: CASSSGEGYGYTF.

The CDR3 DNA reads TGTGCCTGGGTCCCAGAGGCGGGGGGAATAGATACGCAGTATTTT. Protein product: CAWVPEAGGIDTQYF. The rearrangement links TRBV30 to TRBJ2-3; 8 nucleotides align to TRBD2. The V gene's germline CDR1 is GTSNPN and CDR2 SVGIG (reference sequence). V shed 5 bases and J 5 bases; nucleotides not matched to a gene: 12. The CDR3 length is 15 residues.

This clonotype was counted at least ten times. J is TRBJ1-2 and V is TRBV5-1; 7 positions agree with TRBD1. Per germline, CDR1 SGHRS and CDR2 YFSETQ. This CDR3 comprises 12 residues. With V trimmed by 2 bases and J by 6 bases, 1 base remained unmatched. DNA of the CDR3: TGCGCCAGCAGCTTAGACAGGGATGGCTACACCTTC. Amino acids: CASSLDRDGYTF.